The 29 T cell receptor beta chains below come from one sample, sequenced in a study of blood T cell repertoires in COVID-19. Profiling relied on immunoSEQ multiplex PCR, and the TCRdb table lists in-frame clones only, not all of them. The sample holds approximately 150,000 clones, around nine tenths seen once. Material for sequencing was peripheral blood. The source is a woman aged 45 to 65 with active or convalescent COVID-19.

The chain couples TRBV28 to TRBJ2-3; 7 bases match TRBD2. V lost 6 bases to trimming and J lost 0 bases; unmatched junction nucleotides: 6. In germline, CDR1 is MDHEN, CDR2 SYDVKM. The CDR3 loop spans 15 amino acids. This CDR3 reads CASRGDYSSTDTQYF. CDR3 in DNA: TGTGCCAGCAGGGGGGACTATTCTAGCACAGATACGCAGTATTTT.

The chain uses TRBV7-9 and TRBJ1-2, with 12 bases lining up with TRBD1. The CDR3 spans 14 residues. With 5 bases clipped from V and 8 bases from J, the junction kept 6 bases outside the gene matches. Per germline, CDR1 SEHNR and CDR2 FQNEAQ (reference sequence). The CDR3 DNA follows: TGTGCCAGCAGCCGAACCGGGACAGGGGGCGGCTACACCTTC. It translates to CASSRTGTGGGYTF.

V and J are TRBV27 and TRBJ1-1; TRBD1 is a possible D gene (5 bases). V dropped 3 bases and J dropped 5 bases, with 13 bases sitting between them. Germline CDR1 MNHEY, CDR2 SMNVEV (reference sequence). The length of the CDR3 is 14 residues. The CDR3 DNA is TGTGCCAGCAGTTTGGCCCCCGACAGAACTGAAGCTTTCTTT. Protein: CASSLAPDRTEAFF.

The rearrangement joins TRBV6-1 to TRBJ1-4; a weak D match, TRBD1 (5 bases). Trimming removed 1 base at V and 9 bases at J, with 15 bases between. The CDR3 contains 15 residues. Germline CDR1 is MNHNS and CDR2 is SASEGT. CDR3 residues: CASSEEVTARQKLFF. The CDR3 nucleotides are TGTGCCAGCAGTGAAGAGGTGACAGCTCGTCAAAAACTGTTTTTT.

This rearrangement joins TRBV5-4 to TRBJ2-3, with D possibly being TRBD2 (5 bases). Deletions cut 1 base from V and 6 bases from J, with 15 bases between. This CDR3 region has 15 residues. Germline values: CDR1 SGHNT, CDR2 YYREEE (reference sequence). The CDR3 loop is CASSLKLASMDTQYF. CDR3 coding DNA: TGTGCCAGCAGCTTGAAGTTGGCTAGCATGGATACGCAGTATTTT. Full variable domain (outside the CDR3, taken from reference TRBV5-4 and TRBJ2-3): ETGVTQSPTHLIKTRGQQVTLRCSSQSGHNTVSWYQQALGQGPQFIFQYYREEENGRGNFPPRFSGLQFPNYSSELNVNALELDDSALYLCASSLKLASMDTQYFGPGTRLTVL.

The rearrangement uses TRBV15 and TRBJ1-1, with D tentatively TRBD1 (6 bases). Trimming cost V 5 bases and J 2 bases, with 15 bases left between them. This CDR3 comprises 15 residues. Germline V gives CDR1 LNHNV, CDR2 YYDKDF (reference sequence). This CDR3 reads CATSGSGTLNTEAFF. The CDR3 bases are TGTGCCACCAGCGGCTCCGGGACACTTAACACTGAAGCTTTCTTT.

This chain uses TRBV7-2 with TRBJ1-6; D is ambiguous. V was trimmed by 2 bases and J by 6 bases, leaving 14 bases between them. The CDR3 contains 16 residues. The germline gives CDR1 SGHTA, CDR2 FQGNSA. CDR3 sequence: CASSLFLRRSNSPLHF. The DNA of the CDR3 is TGTGCCAGCAGCTTATTTCTCCGGAGGTCTAATTCACCCCTCCACTTT.

This CDR3 is CAWSTSGSFTGELFF. DNA for the CDR3: TGTGCCTGGAGCACTAGCGGGAGTTTTACCGGGGAGCTGTTTTTT. V and J are TRBV30 and TRBJ2-2; TRBD2 matches 11 bases. Germline-derived CDR1 and CDR2 are GTSNPN and SVGIG (reference sequence). The length of the CDR3 is 15 residues. Germline trimming cut 3 bases from V and 5 bases from J; bases unmatched to any gene: 5.

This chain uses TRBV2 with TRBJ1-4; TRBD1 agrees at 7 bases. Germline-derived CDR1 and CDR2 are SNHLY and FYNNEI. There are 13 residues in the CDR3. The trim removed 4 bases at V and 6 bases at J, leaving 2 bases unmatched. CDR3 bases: TGTGCCAGCAGTGTTGACAGGGATGAAAAACTGTTTTTT. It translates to CASSVDRDEKLFF.

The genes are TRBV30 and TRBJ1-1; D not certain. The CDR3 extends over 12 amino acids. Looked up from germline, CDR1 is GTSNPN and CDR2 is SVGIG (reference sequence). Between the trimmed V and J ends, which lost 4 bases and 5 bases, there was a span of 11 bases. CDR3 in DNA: TGTGCCTGGAAACAGACGGGGACTGAAGCTTTCTTT. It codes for CAWKQTGTEAFF.

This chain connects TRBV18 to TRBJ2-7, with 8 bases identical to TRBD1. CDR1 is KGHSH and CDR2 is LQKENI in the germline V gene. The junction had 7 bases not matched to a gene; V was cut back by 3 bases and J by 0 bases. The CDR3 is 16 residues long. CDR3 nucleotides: TGTGCCAGCTCACCTTCCCGGGACAGGAGCTCCTACGAGCAGTACTTC. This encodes CASSPSRDRSSYEQYF. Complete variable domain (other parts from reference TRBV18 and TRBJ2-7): NAGVMQNPRHLVRRRGQEARLRCSPMKGHSHVYWYRQLPEEGLKFMVYLQKENIIDESGMPKERFSAEFPKEGPSILRIQQVVRGDSAAYFCASSPSRDRSSYEQYFGPGTRLTVT.

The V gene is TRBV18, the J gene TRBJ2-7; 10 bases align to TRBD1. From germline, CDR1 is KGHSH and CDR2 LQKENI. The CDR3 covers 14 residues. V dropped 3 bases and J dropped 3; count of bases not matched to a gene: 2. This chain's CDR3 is CASSPGTGDYEQYF. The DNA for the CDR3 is TGTGCCAGCTCACCCGGGACAGGGGACTACGAGCAGTACTTC.

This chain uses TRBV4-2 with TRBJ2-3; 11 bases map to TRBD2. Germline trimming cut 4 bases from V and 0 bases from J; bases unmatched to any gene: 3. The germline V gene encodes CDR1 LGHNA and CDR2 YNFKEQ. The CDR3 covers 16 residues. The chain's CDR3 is CASSLLAGGSTDTQYF. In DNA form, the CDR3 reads TGTGCCAGCAGCCTTTTAGCGGGGGGGAGCACAGATACGCAGTATTTT.

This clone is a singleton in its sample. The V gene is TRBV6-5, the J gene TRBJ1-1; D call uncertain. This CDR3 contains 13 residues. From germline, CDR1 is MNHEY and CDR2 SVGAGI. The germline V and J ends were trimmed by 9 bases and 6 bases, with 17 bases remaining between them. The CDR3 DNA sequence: TGTGCCAGTCTAATCACGCGCTCGGCTGAAGCTTTCTTT. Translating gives CASLITRSAEAFF.

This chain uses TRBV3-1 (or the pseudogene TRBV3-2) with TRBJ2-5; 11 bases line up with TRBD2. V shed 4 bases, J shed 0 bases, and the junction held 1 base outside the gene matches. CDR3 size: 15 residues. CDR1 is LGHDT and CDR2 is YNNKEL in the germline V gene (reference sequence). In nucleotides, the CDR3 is TGTGCCAGCAGCCCGACTAGCGGGGACCAAGAGACCCAGTACTTC. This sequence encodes CASSPTSGDQETQYF.

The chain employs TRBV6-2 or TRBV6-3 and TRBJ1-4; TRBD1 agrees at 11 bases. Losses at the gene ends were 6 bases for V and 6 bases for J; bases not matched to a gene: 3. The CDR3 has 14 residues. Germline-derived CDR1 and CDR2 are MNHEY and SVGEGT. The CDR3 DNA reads TGTGCCAGCAGCCCGGACAGGGGGCATGAAAAACTGTTTTTT. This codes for CASSPDRGHEKLFF.

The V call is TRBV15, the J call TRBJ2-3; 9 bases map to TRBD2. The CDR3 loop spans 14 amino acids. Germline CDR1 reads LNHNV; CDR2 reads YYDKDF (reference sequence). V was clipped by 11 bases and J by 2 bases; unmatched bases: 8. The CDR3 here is CAAEAGGYTDTQYF. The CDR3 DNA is TGTGCCGCGGAGGCGGGGGGGTACACAGATACGCAGTATTTT.

CDR3 bases: TGTGCCAGCAGCTTAGAACTAGGGGGCTACGAGCAGTACTTC. Encoded protein: CASSLELGGYEQYF. The chain uses TRBV11-2 and TRBJ2-7; D possibly corresponds to TRBD1 (6 bases). V dropped 0 bases and J dropped 3 bases, with 9 bases sitting between them. The CDR3 extends over 14 amino acids. Per the germline V gene, CDR1 is SGHAT and CDR2 is FQNNGV.

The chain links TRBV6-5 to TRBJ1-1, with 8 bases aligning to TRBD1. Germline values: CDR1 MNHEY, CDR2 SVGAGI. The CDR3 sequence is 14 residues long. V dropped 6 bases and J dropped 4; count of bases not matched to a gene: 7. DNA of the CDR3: TGTGCCAGCAGGATAGGACAGGGAGGCACTGAAGCTTTCTTT. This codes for CASRIGQGGTEAFF.

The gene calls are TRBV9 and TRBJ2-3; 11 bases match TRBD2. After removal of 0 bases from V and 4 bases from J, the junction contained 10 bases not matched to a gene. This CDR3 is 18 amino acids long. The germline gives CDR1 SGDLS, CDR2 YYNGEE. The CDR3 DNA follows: TGTGCCAGCAGCGTAGATATAGCGGGGGGGCTCAGGGCAGATACGCAGTATTTT. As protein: CASSVDIAGGLRADTQYF. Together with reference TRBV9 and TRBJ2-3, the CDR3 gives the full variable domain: DSGVTQTPKHLITATGQRVTLRCSPRSGDLSVYWYQQSLDQGLQFLIQYYNGEERAKGNILERFSAQQFPDLHSELNLSSLELGDSALYFCASSVDIAGGLRADTQYFGPGTRLTVL.

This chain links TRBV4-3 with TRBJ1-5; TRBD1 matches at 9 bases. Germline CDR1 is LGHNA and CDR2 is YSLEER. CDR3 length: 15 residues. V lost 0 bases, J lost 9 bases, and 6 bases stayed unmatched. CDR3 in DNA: TGCGCCAGCAGCCAAGATGGGACAGGGTTTAGGCCCCAGCATTTT. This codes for CASSQDGTGFRPQHF.

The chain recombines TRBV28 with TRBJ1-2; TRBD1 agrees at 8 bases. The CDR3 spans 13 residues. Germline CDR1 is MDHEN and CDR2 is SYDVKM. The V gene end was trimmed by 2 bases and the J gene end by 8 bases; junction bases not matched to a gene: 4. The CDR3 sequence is CASSLEQGEGYTF. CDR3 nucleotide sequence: TGTGCCAGCAGTTTAGAACAGGGGGAAGGCTACACCTTC.

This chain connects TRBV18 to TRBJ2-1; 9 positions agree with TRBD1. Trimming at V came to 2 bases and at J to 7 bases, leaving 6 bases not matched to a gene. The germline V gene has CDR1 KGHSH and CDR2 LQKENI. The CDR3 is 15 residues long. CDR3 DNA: TGTGCCAGCTCACCAAATTATGGACAGGGGAATGAGCAGTTCTTC. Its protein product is CASSPNYGQGNEQFF.

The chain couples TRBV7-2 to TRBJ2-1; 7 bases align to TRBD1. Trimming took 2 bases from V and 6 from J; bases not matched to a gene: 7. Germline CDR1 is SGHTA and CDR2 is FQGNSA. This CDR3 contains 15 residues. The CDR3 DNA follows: TGTGCCAGCAGCTTAAAAGGGACAGCTATCAATGAGCAGTTCTTC. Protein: CASSLKGTAINEQFF. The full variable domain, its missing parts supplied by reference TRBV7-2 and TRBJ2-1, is GAGVSQSPSNKVTEKGKDVELRCDPISGHTALYWYRQSLGQGLEFLIYFQGNSAPDKSGLPSDRFSAERTGGSVSTLTIQRTQQEDSAVYLCASSLKGTAINEQFFGPGTRLTVL.

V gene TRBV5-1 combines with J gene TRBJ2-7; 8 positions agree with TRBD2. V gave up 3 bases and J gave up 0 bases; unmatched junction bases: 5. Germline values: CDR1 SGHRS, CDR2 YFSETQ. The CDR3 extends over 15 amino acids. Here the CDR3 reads CASSSGGFSSYEQYF. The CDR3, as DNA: TGCGCCAGCAGCTCGGGAGGGTTTAGCTCCTACGAGCAGTACTTC. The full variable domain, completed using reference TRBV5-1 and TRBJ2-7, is KAGVTQTPRYLIKTRGQQVTLSCSPISGHRSVSWYQQTPGQGLQFLFEYFSETQRNKGNFPGRFSGRQFSNSRSEMNVSTLELGDSALYLCASSSGGFSSYEQYFGPGTRLTVT.

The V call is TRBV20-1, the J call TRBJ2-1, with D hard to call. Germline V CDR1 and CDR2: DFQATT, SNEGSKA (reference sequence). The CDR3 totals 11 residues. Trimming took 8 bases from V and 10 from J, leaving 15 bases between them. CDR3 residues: CSPESSGEQFF. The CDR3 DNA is TGCAGTCCGGAGTCCTCCGGGGAGCAGTTCTTC.

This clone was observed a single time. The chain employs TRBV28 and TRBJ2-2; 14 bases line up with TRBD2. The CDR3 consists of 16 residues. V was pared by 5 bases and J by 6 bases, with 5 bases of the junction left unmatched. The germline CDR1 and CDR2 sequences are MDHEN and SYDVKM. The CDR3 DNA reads TGTGCCAGCAGTCCGGGACTAGCGGGAGTAGCCGGGGAGCTGTTTTTT. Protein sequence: CASSPGLAGVAGELFF. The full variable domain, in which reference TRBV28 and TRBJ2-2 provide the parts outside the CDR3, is DVKVTQSSRYLVKRTGEKVFLECVQDMDHENMFWYRQDPGLGLRLIYFSYDVKMKEKGDIPEGYSVSREKKERFSLILESASTNQTSMYLCASSPGLAGVAGELFFGEGSRLTVL.

The CDR3 here is CASKEGPTEAFF. The CDR3 DNA follows: TGTGCCAGCAAGGAGGGGCCCACTGAAGCTTTCTTT. The chain links TRBV6-5 to TRBJ1-1; TRBD1 might be the D (5 bases). CDR1 MNHEY and CDR2 SVGAGI come from the germline V gene. CDR3 length equals 12 residues. Trimming left V 7 bases short and J 4 bases short, with 10 bases between.

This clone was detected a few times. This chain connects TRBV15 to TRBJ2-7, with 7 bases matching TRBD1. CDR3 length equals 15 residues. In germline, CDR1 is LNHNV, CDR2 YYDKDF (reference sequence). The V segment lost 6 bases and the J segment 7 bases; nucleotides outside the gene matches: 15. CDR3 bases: TGTGCCACCAGTTCGCGACAGGGTAGGGTCGAGGAGCAGTACTTC. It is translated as CATSSRQGRVEEQYF.